Listed below are T cell receptor beta chains from one sample, sequenced in a study of cytomegalovirus exposure and HLA in healthy donors. Only in-frame clones appear in the TCRdb table, and some are missing; sequencing was by immunoSEQ multiplex PCR. This table holds 80,000 or so clones. Sequencing input: PBMCs. These receptors originate from a man aged 45-60 years in good health and CMV-seropositive. CDR3s include the opening cysteine and the closing phenylalanine or tryptophan. A D gene is named only where the DNA matches it firmly.

J gene,V gene,D gene,CDR3 protein,CDR3 DNA
TRBJ2-7,TRBV5-1,TRBD2,CASSLFSAGDHFTYEQYF,TGCGCCAGCAGCTTGTTTTCCGCGGGAGACCACTTTACCTACGAGCAGTACTTC
TRBJ2-5,TRBV5-1,TRBD2,CASSLEGGRETQYF,TGCGCCAGCAGCTTGGAGGGAGGGCGAGAGACCCAGTACTTC
TRBJ2-7,TRBV4-1,TRBD2,CASSQRLAGVDEQYF,TGCGCCAGCAGCCAACGACTAGCGGGAGTCGACGAGCAGTACTTC
TRBJ1-3,TRBV25-1,NA,CASSERNTIYF,TGTGCCAGCAGTGAGCGGAACACCATATATTTT
TRBJ1-4,TRBV5-1,TRBD1,CASRGQGVEKLFF,TGCGCCAGCCGCGGACAGGGCGTTGAAAAACTGTTTTTT
TRBJ2-7,TRBV7-8,TRBD1,CASSQQGATYEQYF,TGTGCCAGCAGCCAACAGGGGGCAACCTACGAGCAGTACTTC
TRBJ1-2,TRBV28,NA,CASSASGGYTF,TGTGCCAGCAGTGCCAGCGGGGGCTACACCTTC
TRBJ2-2,TRBV10-3,TRBD2,CAISDSGLAGVTGELFF,TGTGCCATCAGTGATTCTGGACTAGCGGGAGTAACCGGGGAGCTGTTTTTT
TRBJ1-1,TRBV18,TRBD1,CASSPRAGGLDTEAFF,TGTGCCAGCTCACCACGGGCAGGGGGCCTGGACACTGAAGCTTTCTTT
TRBJ1-3,TRBV18,NA,CASSPPEGSNTIYF,TGTGCCAGCTCACCACCGGAAGGGAGCAACACCATATATTTT
TRBJ2-2,TRBV5-1,TRBD2,CASSPRTSGGTGELFF,TGCGCCAGCAGCCCCCGGACTAGCGGGGGCACCGGGGAGCTGTTTTTT
TRBJ2-2,TRBV6-1,TRBD2,CASSELQRGGIGELFF,TGTGCCAGCAGTGAACTGCAGCGGGGGGGAATCGGGGAGCTGTTTTTT
TRBJ1-1,TRBV30,NA,CAWTKQQNTEAFF,TGTGCCTGGACCAAACAACAGAACACTGAAGCTTTCTTT
TRBJ1-2,TRBV5-6,TRBD1,CASSIRDRVGRDYTF,TGTGCCAGCAGCATCCGGGACAGGGTCGGTCGCGACTACACCTTC
TRBJ2-3,TRBV5-8,NA,CASSLDRGGDTQYF,TGTGCCAGCAGCTTGGATCGGGGAGGAGATACGCAGTATTTT
TRBJ1-1,TRBV30,NA,CALQGPGNTEAFF,TGTGCCTTGCAGGGTCCAGGGAACACTGAAGCTTTCTTT
TRBJ1-2,TRBV6-6,NA,CASSYSSVDYGYTF,TGTGCCAGCAGTTACTCGAGTGTCGACTATGGCTACACCTTC
TRBJ1-4,TRBV2,NA,CASNLDGATNEKLFF,TGTGCCAGCAATCTAGACGGTGCAACTAATGAAAAACTGTTTTTT
TRBJ1-4,TRBV5-6,TRBD1,CASSLDRGHEKLFF,TGTGCCAGCAGCTTGGACAGGGGGCATGAAAAACTGTTTTTT
TRBJ2-1,TRBV5-4,TRBD1,CASSLGTGGYNEQFF,TGTGCCAGCAGCTTGGGGACAGGGGGTTACAATGAGCAGTTCTTC
TRBJ2-5,TRBV27,NA,CASSYGAGEKTQYF,TGTGCCAGCAGTTACGGAGCAGGGGAAAAGACCCAGTACTTC
TRBJ1-1,TRBV29-1,TRBD1,CSARQGVTEAFF,TGCAGCGCTCGACAGGGTGTCACTGAAGCTTTCTTT
TRBJ2-1,TRBV4-1,NA,CASGMTGVWNEQFF,TGCGCCAGCGGGATGACGGGAGTCTGGAATGAGCAGTTCTTC
TRBJ1-5,TRBV6-1,NA,CASRRGGQPQHF,TGTGCCAGTCGCAGGGGTGGTCAGCCCCAGCATTTT
TRBJ1-1,TRBV14,NA,CASSQVLRAKMISF,TGTGCCAGCAGCCAAGTGCTGCGGGCCAAGATGATTTCCTTT
TRBJ2-1,TRBV10-3,NA,CAISESDRVEGNEQFF,TGTGCCATCAGTGAGTCCGACAGGGTGGAGGGGAATGAGCAGTTCTTC
TRBJ1-1,TRBV7-9,TRBD1,CASSPGTGGAGAFF,TGTGCCAGCAGCCCTGGGACAGGGGGCGCGGGGGCTTTCTTT
TRBJ2-1,TRBV19,NA,CASMVNRDDNEQFF,TGTGCCAGTATGGTAAACAGGGATGACAATGAGCAGTTCTTC
TRBJ2-7,TRBV6-1,NA,CASSEWSYEQYF,TGTGCCAGCAGTGAGTGGAGTTACGAGCAGTACTTC
TRBJ1-1,TRBV28,NA,CASSPSGGGVNTEAFF,TGTGCCAGCAGTCCTTCTGGTGGGGGCGTGAACACTGAAGCTTTCTTT
TRBJ1-3,TRBV5-6,NA,CASSLGVASGNTIYF,TGTGCCAGCAGCTTAGGGGTCGCCTCTGGAAACACCATATATTTT
TRBJ2-5,TRBV6-1,TRBD2,CASGASGVLGDQYF,TGTGCCAGCGGCGCTAGCGGGGTGTTAGGGGACCAGTACTTC
TRBJ2-3,TRBV6-5,TRBD2,CASSLDGGNTDTQYF,TGTGCCAGCAGCCTCGACGGGGGGAACACAGATACGCAGTATTTT
TRBJ2-6,TRBV18,NA,CASSPLLSGANVLTF,TGTGCCAGCTCACCGCTACTATCTGGGGCCAACGTCCTGACTTTC
TRBJ1-1,TRBV2,NA,CASSELGLPTSGAFF,TGTGCCAGCAGTGAACTGGGACTCCCCACGAGCGGGGCTTTCTTT
TRBJ2-1,TRBV10-3,TRBD1,CAITLDREDNEQFF,TGTGCCATCACCTTGGACAGGGAGGACAATGAGCAGTTCTTC
TRBJ2-7,TRBV18,NA,CASSQETEYEQYF,TGTGCCAGCTCACAAGAGACAGAGTACGAGCAGTACTTC
TRBJ2-5,TRBV9,NA,CASSAGQGGETQYF,TGTGCCAGCAGCGCCGGACAGGGAGGGGAGACCCAGTACTTC
TRBJ1-1,TRBV9,NA,CASSVTGGGLGTEAFF,TGTGCCAGCAGCGTAACCGGGGGGGGGCTAGGGACTGAAGCTTTCTTT
TRBJ2-5,TRBV6-5,NA,CASSYVLASGETQYF,TGTGCCAGCAGTTACGTCCTAGCGTCGGGAGAGACCCAGTACTTC
TRBJ1-1,TRBV5-6,NA,CASTDSVGTEAFF,TGTGCCAGCACCGATAGCGTTGGAACTGAAGCTTTCTTT
TRBJ1-2,TRBV18,TRBD1,CASSPRTGDWDGYTF,TGTGCCAGCTCACCGAGAACAGGGGATTGGGATGGCTACACCTTC
TRBJ1-2,TRBV6-6,NA,CASSYRDGVPYTF,TGTGCCAGCAGTTATCGCGACGGAGTTCCCTACACCTTC
TRBJ2-7,TRBV27,NA,CASSLNGRLWSDEQYF,TGTGCCAGCAGTTTAAACGGTAGACTATGGTCCGACGAGCAGTACTTC
TRBJ1-4,TRBV27,NA,CASSRPGEKLFF,TGTGCCAGCAGTCGACCGGGTGAAAAACTGTTTTTT
TRBJ2-7,TRBV6-5,TRBD2,CASSYGTSGFYEQYF,TGTGCCAGCAGTTACGGGACTAGCGGTTTCTACGAGCAGTACTTC
TRBJ1-1,TRBV5-6,NA,CASSLAGIQDEAFF,TGTGCCAGCAGCTTGGCAGGGATTCAGGATGAAGCTTTCTTT
TRBJ2-5,TRBV5-1,TRBD1,CASSSGTGKSETQYF,TGCGCCAGCAGCTCGGGGACAGGGAAGAGCGAGACCCAGTACTTC
TRBJ1-6,TRBV27,TRBD1,CASSPGDRWSSALHF,TGTGCCAGCAGCCCAGGGGACAGGTGGTCGTCTGCCCTCCACTTT
TRBJ2-5,TRBV5-1,NA,CASSPGQLQETQYF,TGCGCCAGCAGCCCGGGACAACTACAAGAGACCCAGTACTTC
TRBJ1-5,TRBV14,NA,CASSQGHRTQPQHF,TGTGCCAGCAGCCAAGGACACAGGACTCAGCCCCAGCATTTT
TRBJ2-3,TRBV29-1,TRBD1,CSVDLIGGGQGPFQGSAVRDTQYF,TGCAGCGTTGACCTCATCGGGGGGGGACAGGGGCCGTTCCAGGGCTCAGCTGTCCGGGATACGCAGTATTTT
TRBJ2-7,TRBV5-1,TRBD2,CASRRGTSGSEEQYF,TGCGCCAGCAGACGGGGGACTAGCGGGAGTGAAGAGCAGTACTTC
TRBJ1-2,TRBV6-1,NA,CASSEYRQGNYGYTF,TGTGCCAGCAGTGAATATAGGCAGGGTAACTATGGCTACACCTTC
TRBJ1-3,TRBV6-1,TRBD1,CASSEVLTGAGGNTIYF,TGTGCCAGCAGTGAAGTTCTGACAGGGGCCGGGGGAAACACCATATATTTT
TRBJ2-7,TRBV23-1,TRBD1,CAKGTGCYEQYF,TGCGCCAAAGGGACAGGGTGCTACGAGCAGTACTTC
TRBJ2-1,TRBV7-3,TRBD1,CASSSGGNGQFF,TGTGCCAGCAGCTCAGGGGGCAACGGACAGTTCTTC
TRBJ1-3,TRBV5-1,TRBD1,CASSSGTGDAGNTIYF,TGCGCCAGCAGCTCCGGGACAGGGGACGCTGGAAACACCATATATTTT
TRBJ1-2,TRBV5-1,NA,CASREGYYGYTF,TGCGCCAGCAGGGAGGGATACTATGGCTACACCTTC